The entry below describes one T cell receptor beta chain. Which antigen it targets is not known. No much larger clone is present one base from it, and per-base qualities are unavailable. From a lookup of the germline V gene, CDR1 and CDR2 are SGHTA and FQGNSA. Counted from cysteine to phenylalanine, this CDR3 has 18 amino acids. Here the CDR3 DNA is all that survives: 54 bases in frame from base 1. The V end gives up 1 base and the J end 6 bases, leaving 15 bases in the junction not matched to a gene. This entry is derived from a study of blood T cell repertoires in COVID-19 (dated by TCRdb to 2018 to 2020). Turning to the overall study: Samples from collaborators originated in the United States, Italy and Spain and spanned both the acute and convalescent phases of COVID-19. Where available, HLA class I and class II types were taken from metadata supplied by the sample provider and were not determined by assay-based typing. Sample metadata almost always included a de-identified subject ID, COVID-19 status, age in years and sex. Samples were obtained from the ongoing ImmuneRACE study (first 160 participants) and from 1,200 or so subjects provided by 6 global collaborators. Subjects who had been exposed to COVID-19, were actively infected with it, or had recovered from it provided the deeply sampled blood TCRbeta repertoires that made up the dataset. The prospective study material was composed of cDNA or gDNA derived from T cells, B-cell-depleted T cells, or PBMCs. The repertoires were released in a freely available public database meant as a resource for research on the immune response to SARS-CoV-2.

Points the paper makes about the study in general: The quantity of clinical and demographic metadata differed by source and by participant and was supplied without curation.

Enrolling through a virtual design, the prospective study's participants ranged in age from roughly 18 to 95 years and lived across roughly 23 United States geographic areas. In the prospective study, participants were assigned to cohorts based on the clinical history participants reported in a screening survey and a study questionnaire. Recovered participants in ImmuneRACE Cohort 3 were defined as having two consecutive negative NP/OP PCR tests, clearance from a healthcare professional, or resolution of symptoms. In the prospective study, whole blood, serum and a nasopharyngeal or oropharyngeal swab were collected from each participant by mobile phlebotomists. Additional blood draws and questionnaires over an approximately two-month period could optionally be provided by prospective study participants. Before DNA extraction, blood samples from the prospective study were shipped at room temperature or frozen.

TCRbeta CDR3 regions were amplified from genomic DNA using the immunoSEQ Assay, a bias-controlled multiplex PCR. For the original study's pipeline: Within the assay, amplification of reference gene primers was used to estimate how many nucleated cells each sample contained. To quantify the absolute abundance of each unique TCRbeta CDR3 rearrangement, sequence reads were collapsed and filtered. For each sample, productive Simpson clonality was calculated as the square root of Simpson's diversity index across productive rearrangements. TCRdb's version of the immuneACCESS table is confined to in-frame rearrangements and falls short of the full clone set. An unresolved V gene accounts for under half of the shortfall where checked; the remainder is of unknown origin. V, J and clone size are taken as reported in that table, and D and trimming were inferred from the DNA itself. This sample is represented by about 310,000 clones; about 91% of them were singletons. Of the sample, 8.9% is held by the ten largest clones.

This TCR derives from a woman under 30 who had recovered from COVID-19. Recombination joined TRBV7-2 with TRBJ2-7; 10 central nucleotides agree with TRBD2. Sequencing was done on a sample of PBMCs or T cells enriched from blood (not recorded which). The CDR3 region: CASSLVLAGAGLSGEQYF. The DNA reads TGTGCCAGCAGCTTAGTTCTAGCGGGGGCCGGACTATCGGGCGAGCAGTACTTC.